These 14 T cell receptor beta chains were sequenced from one sample in a study of shared clonotypes between healthy human individuals. CD45RO-negative CD8 cells positively selected for CCR7 made up the naive population, which excluded terminally differentiated effector memory CD45RA+ cells. Repertoires were generated with immunoSEQ multiplex PCR, while TCRdb's copy carries only in-frame clones and drops some. The data hold 1.5 million to 2.5 million clones, with approximately 94% observed a single time. Input material: naive CD8+ T cells sorted from blood. These receptors all come from a man between 18 and 35 years old in good health.

The CDR3, as DNA: TGTGCTGTAGCCTCCTACAATGAGCAGTTCTTC. Encoded protein: CAVASYNEQFF. This rearrangement joins TRBV5-4 to TRBJ2-1; D is uncertain. CDR1 and CDR2 (germline): SGHNT, YYREEE (reference sequence). The CDR3 is 11 amino acids.

The J gene is TRBJ1-3, the V gene TRBV28; 8 bases are shared with TRBD1. CDR3 length: 17 amino acids. CDR1 and CDR2 from the germline V gene are MDHEN and SYDVKM. With 9 bases clipped from V and 2 bases from J, the junction kept 15 bases outside the gene matches. The CDR3 reads CASTPGQGVIPGNTIYF. DNA for the CDR3: TGTGCCAGTACCCCCGGACAGGGAGTCATCCCTGGAAACACCATATATTTT. The variable domain in full, completed from reference TRBV28 and TRBJ1-3, reads DVKVTQSSRYLVKRTGEKVFLECVQDMDHENMFWYRQDPGLGLRLIYFSYDVKMKEKGDIPEGYSVSREKKERFSLILESASTNQTSMYLCASTPGQGVIPGNTIYFGEGSWLTVV.

This rearrangement joins TRBV7-2 to TRBJ1-1, with TRBD1 as a possible D gene (6 bases). Deletions cut 6 bases from V and 7 bases from J, with 15 bases between. This CDR3 is built from 13 residues. Germline CDR1 SGHTA, CDR2 FQGNSA. Here the CDR3 DNA reads TGTGCCAGCAGGGCCTGGGGGGCGAGTGAAGCTTTCTTT. Encoded protein: CASRAWGASEAFF.

The CDR3 DNA sequence: TGTGCCAGTAGCATAAAAACTGAAGCTTTCTTT. Translated, it gives CASSIKTEAFF. The chain recombines TRBV19 with TRBJ1-1; D not resolved. V was cut by 6 bases and J by 5 bases, with 7 bases left in between. The CDR3 loop spans 11 amino acids. Germline V gives CDR1 LNHDA, CDR2 SQIVND (reference sequence).

A note on this clone: Other DNA sequences from this sample encode an identical CDR3 as well. The rearrangement uses TRBV5-6 and TRBJ1-1; D is undetermined. V gave up 2 bases and J gave up 0 bases, with 5 bases separating them. This CDR3 contains 13 residues. Germline assignment: CDR1 SGHDT and CDR2 YYEEEE. The CDR3 nucleotides are TGTGCCAGCAGCTTCTCAGTGAACACTGAAGCTTTCTTT. Protein sequence: CASSFSVNTEAFF.

The CDR3 DNA sequence: TGCACCAGCAGCCAAGGTTCACTAGCGGGAGACCTTCGGCTACAAGAGACCCAGTACTTC. Amino acid sequence: CTSSQGSLAGDLRLQETQYF. The chain carries TRBV1 and TRBJ2-5; the DNA was not compared with TRBD2, the D call given in the table. TRBV1 is described as a pseudogene. This CDR3 spans 20 amino acids.

V is TRBV28 and J is TRBJ1-1; 9 nucleotides align to TRBD1. The V and J ends lost 10 bases and 5 bases, in that order; junction bases with no gene match: 8. Germline CDR1 and CDR2: MDHEN and SYDVKM. The CDR3 runs 13 residues. For the CDR3, the DNA is TGTGCCACGGGACAGGGATTGTATACTGAAGCTTTCTTT. Protein: CATGQGLYTEAFF.

J is TRBJ1-3 and V is TRBV28; no definite D call. The CDR3 extends over 17 amino acids. Germline V lookup: CDR1 MDHEN, CDR2 SYDVKM. Trimming stripped 1 base from V and 0 bases from J, with 13 bases between. The CDR3 DNA sequence: TGTGCCAGCAGTTTATTTACGGGGTATCTCTCTGGAAACACCATATATTTT. Protein sequence: CASSLFTGYLSGNTIYF.

The J gene is TRBJ2-7, the V gene TRBV7-6; TRBD2 matches 14 bases. The ends lost 5 bases at V and 2 bases at J; junction bases unmatched: 11. CDR3 size: 18 residues. The germline V gene encodes CDR1 SGHVS and CDR2 FNYEAQ. DNA of the CDR3: TGTGCCAGCAGCCCGGGACTAGCGGGGGCCCATGACACCTACGAGCAGTACTTC. As protein: CASSPGLAGAHDTYEQYF.

This sequence joins TRBV28 and TRBJ2-3, with D possibly TRBD2 on 6 matching bases. The V end was cut by 2 bases, the J end by 5 bases, with 14 bases between. Germline CDR1 MDHEN, CDR2 SYDVKM. This CDR3 region has 15 residues. CDR3 sequence reads: CASSLVGRGEDTQYF. The CDR3, as DNA: TGTGCCAGCAGTTTAGTGGGGCGGGGTGAAGATACGCAGTATTTT.

The J gene is TRBJ2-7, the V gene TRBV5-4, with a tentative D call TRBD2 (6 bases). The ends were cut back, 3 bases at V and 0 bases at J, with 13 bases in the middle. Germline-derived CDR1 and CDR2 are SGHNT and YYREEE (reference sequence). The CDR3 spans 15 residues. In nucleotides, the CDR3 is TGTGCCAGCAGCTACCAAGGAGGGTACTCCTACGAGCAGTACTTC. As protein: CASSYQGGYSYEQYF.

The chain is built from TRBV27 and TRBJ1-6; perhaps TRBD1 as D (6 bases). Germline CDR1 reads MNHEY; CDR2 reads SMNVEV (reference sequence). Trimming removed 3 bases at V and 9 bases at J, with 12 bases between. CDR3 length equals 14 residues. For the CDR3, the DNA is TGTGCCAGCAGTTTGGAGGGGGGGGGTTCACCCCTCCACTTT. Protein sequence: CASSLEGGGSPLHF.

V and J are TRBV13 and TRBJ1-1; TRBD1 is a possible D gene (6 bases). This CDR3 is 16 amino acids long. V lost 1 base and J lost 4, with 16 bases in between. In germline, CDR1 is PRHDT, CDR2 FYEKMQ (reference sequence). CDR3 in DNA: TGTGCCAGCAGCTTAGACGGAAGCGGGGGGGCCACTGAAGCTTTCTTT. This translates into CASSLDGSGGATEAFF.

The chain has TRBV10-2 and TRBJ2-7; 9 positions match TRBD2. The CDR3 extends over 14 amino acids. After removal of 4 bases from V and 4 bases from J, the junction contained 5 bases not matched to a gene. Germline V lookup: CDR1 WSHSY, CDR2 SAAADI. The chain's CDR3 is CASSAGGRGYEQYF. CDR3 bases: TGCGCCAGCAGTGCCGGCGGGAGGGGTTACGAGCAGTACTTC.